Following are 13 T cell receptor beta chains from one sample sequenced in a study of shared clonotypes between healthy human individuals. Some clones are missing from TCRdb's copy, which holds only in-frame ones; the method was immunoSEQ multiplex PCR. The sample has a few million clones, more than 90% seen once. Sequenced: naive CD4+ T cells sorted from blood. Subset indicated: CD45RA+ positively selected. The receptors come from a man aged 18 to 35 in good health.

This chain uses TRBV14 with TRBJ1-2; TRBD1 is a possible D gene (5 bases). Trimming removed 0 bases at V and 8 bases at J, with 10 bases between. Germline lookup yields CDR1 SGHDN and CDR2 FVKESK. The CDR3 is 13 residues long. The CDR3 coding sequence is TGTGCCAGCAGCCAAGACCCGGGGGAGGGCTACACCTTC. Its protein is CASSQDPGEGYTF.

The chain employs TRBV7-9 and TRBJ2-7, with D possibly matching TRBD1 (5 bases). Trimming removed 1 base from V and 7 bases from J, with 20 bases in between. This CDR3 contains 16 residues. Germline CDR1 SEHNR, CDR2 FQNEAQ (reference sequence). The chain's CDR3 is CASSLGAPVGVREQYF. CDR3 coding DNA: TGTGCCAGCAGCTTAGGGGCCCCGGTAGGGGTGAGGGAGCAGTACTTC.

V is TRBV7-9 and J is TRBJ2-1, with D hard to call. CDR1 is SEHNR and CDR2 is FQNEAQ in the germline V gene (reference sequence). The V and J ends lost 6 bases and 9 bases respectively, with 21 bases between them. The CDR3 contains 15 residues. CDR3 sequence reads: CASSRDLDRVAEQFF. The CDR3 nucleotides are TGTGCCAGCAGTCGAGACCTAGATAGGGTGGCTGAGCAGTTCTTC.

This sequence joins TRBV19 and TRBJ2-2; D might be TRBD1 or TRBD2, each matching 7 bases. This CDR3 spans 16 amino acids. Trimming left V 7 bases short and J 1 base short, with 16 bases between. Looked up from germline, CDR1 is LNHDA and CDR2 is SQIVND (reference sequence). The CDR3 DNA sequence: TGTGCCAGTATGCGGGAGACAGGGAAGAACACCGGGGAGCTGTTTTTT. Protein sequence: CASMRETGKNTGELFF. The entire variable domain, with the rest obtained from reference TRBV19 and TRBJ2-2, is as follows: DGGITQSPKYLFRKEGQNVTLSCEQNLNHDAMYWYRQDPGQGLRLIYYSQIVNDFQKGDIAEGYSVSREKKESFPLTVTSAQKNPTAFYLCASMRETGKNTGELFFGEGSRLTVL.

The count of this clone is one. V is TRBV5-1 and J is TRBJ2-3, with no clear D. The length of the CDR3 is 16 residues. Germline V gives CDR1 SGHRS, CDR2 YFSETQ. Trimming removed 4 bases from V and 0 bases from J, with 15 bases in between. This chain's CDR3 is CASSPRPGLSTDTQYF. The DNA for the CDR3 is TGCGCCAGCAGCCCCCGCCCCGGGCTTAGCACAGATACGCAGTATTTT.

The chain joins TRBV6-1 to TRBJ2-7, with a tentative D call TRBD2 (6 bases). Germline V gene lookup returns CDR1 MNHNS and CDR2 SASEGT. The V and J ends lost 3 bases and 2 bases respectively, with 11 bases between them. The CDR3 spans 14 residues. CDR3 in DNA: TGTGCCAGCAGTGAGCCGGGGACTCCCTACGAGCAGTACTTC. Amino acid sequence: CASSEPGTPYEQYF.

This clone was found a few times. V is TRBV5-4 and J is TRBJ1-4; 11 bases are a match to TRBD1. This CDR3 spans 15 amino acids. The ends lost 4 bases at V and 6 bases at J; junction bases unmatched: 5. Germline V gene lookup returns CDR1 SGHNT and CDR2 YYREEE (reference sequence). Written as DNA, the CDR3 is TGTGCCAGCAGCCGGGGACAGGGGGTTGATGAAAAACTGTTTTTT. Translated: CASSRGQGVDEKLFF. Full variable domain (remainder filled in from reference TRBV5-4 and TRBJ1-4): ETGVTQSPTHLIKTRGQQVTLRCSSQSGHNTVSWYQQALGQGPQFIFQYYREEENGRGNFPPRFSGLQFPNYSSELNVNALELDDSALYLCASSRGQGVDEKLFFGSGTQLSVL.

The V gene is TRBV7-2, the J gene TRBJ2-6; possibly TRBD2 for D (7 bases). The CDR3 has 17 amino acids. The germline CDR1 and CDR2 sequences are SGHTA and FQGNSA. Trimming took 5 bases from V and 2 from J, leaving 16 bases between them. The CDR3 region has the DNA TGTGCCAGCAGCCTAGACGCCGGGGGGCCTGGGGCCAACGTCCTGACTTTC. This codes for CASSLDAGGPGANVLTF.

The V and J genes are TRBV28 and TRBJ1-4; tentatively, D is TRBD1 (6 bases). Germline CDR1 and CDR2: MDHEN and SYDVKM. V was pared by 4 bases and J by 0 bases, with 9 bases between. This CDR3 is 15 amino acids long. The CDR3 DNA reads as TGTGCCAGCAGTTCCCGGACAGCAACTAATGAAAAACTGTTTTTT. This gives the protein CASSSRTATNEKLFF.

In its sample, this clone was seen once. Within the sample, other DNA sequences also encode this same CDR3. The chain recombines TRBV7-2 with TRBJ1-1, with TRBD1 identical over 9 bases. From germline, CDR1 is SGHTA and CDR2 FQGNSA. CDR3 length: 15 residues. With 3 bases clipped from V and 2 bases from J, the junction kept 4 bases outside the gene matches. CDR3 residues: CASSLTGGLNTEAFF. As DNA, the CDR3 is TGTGCCAGCAGCTTGACAGGGGGGTTAAACACTGAAGCTTTCTTT.

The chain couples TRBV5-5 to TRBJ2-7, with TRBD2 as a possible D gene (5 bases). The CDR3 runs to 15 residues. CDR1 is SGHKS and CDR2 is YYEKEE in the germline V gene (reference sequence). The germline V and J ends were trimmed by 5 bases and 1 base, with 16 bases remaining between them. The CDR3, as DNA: TGTGCCAGCAGACCTAGGCTTAGCGAATCCTACGAGCAGTACTTC. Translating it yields CASRPRLSESYEQYF.

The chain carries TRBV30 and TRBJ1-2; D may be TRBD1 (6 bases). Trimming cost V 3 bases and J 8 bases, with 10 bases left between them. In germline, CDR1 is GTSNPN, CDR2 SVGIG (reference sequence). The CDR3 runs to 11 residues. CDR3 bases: TGTGCCTGGAGGGGGGCCATCGGCTACACCTTC. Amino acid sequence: CAWRGAIGYTF.

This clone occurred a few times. The CDR3 loop is CASSLGTAGGGELFF. Here the CDR3 DNA reads TGCGCCAGCAGCCTTGGGACAGCCGGAGGCGGGGAGCTGTTTTTT. The chain recombines TRBV5-1 with TRBJ2-2, with 7 bases that match TRBD1. Germline-derived CDR1 and CDR2 are SGHRS and YFSETQ. V was clipped by 4 bases and J by 7 bases; unmatched bases: 10. The CDR3 totals 15 residues.